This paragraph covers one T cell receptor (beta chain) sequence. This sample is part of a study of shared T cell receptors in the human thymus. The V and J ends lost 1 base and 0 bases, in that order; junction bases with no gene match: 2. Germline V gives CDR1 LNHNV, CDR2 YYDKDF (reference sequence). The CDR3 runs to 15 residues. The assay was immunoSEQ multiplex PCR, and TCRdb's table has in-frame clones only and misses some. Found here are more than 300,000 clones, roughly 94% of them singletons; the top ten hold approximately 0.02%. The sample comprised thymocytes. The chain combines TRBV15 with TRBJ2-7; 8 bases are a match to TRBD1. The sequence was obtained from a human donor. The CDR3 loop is CATSRGTGLSYEQYF. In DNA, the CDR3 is TGTGCCACCAGCAGAGGGACAGGGCTCTCCTACGAGCAGTACTTC.